Listed below are T cell receptor beta chains from one sample, sequenced in a study of human T cells and chemical hapten exposure. One entry per CDR3 protein results from TCRdb running MiXCR on the RACE reads. The sample has about 360,000 distinct CDR3 sequences, approximately 6.9% seen once. The sequencing here drew on whole blood, taken in connection with sensitization to the hapten diphenylcyclopropenone (DPC). These receptors all stem from a woman between 18 and 30 years old with alopecia areata. Some clones in this sample may be carry-over from other donors' samples. Both conserved end residues are part of each CDR3. The order of the fields is V gene, clone size, J gene, D gene, CDR3 protein, CDR3 DNA. D genes are given only for firm matches. The size entry is marked missing in some rows and otherwise reads once, few, many or a size class.

v_gene: TRBV6-5
abundance: few
j_gene: TRBJ1-1
d_gene: NA
CDR3aa: CASSYSGRGGEAFF
CDR3nt: TGTGCCAGCAGTTACTCGGGCAGGGGAGGCGAAGCTTTCTTT

v_gene: TRBV11-1
abundance: NA
j_gene: TRBJ1-5
d_gene: NA
CDR3aa: CASSLSAADQPQHF
CDR3nt: TGTGCCAGCAGCTTAAGCGCGGCTGATCAGCCCCAGCATTTT

v_gene: TRBV5-4
abundance: NA
j_gene: TRBJ2-6
d_gene: TRBD1
CDR3aa: CASSTPGQGTGANVLTF
CDR3nt: TGTGCCAGCAGCACTCCGGGACAGGGCACGGGGGCCAACGTCCTGACTTTC

v_gene: TRBV5-4
abundance: few
j_gene: TRBJ2-6
d_gene: TRBD1
CDR3aa: CASSLVGQGISGANVLTF
CDR3nt: TGTGCCAGCAGCTTGGTAGGACAGGGAATTTCTGGGGCCAACGTCCTGACTTTC

v_gene: TRBV12-3/TRBV12-4
abundance: few
j_gene: TRBJ1-3
d_gene: TRBD1
CDR3aa: CASSLRMTGRGNTIYF
CDR3nt: TGTGCCAGCAGTTTACGGATGACAGGGCGAGGAAACACCATATATTTT

v_gene: TRBV6-1
abundance: NA
j_gene: TRBJ1-5
d_gene: NA
CDR3aa: CASRLIQGSQPQHF
CDR3nt: TGTGCCAGCAGATTAATCCAGGGAAGCCAGCCCCAGCATTTT

v_gene: TRBV5-1
abundance: many
j_gene: TRBJ2-3
d_gene: TRBD2
CDR3aa: CASSPGLAGSSDTQYF
CDR3nt: TGCGCCAGCTCCCCGGGGCTAGCGGGGAGTTCAGATACGCAGTATTTT

v_gene: TRBV7-2
abundance: many
j_gene: TRBJ1-5
d_gene: NA
CDR3aa: CASSLLGPAQHF
CDR3nt: TGTGCCAGCAGCCTTTTGGGGCCAGCCCAGCATTTT

v_gene: TRBV25-1
abundance: many
j_gene: TRBJ2-7
d_gene: TRBD1
CDR3aa: CASSATGGSEQYF
CDR3nt: TGTGCCAGCAGTGCGACAGGGGGAAGCGAGCAGTACTTC

v_gene: TRBV25-1
abundance: few
j_gene: TRBJ1-2
d_gene: NA
CDR3aa: CASSESPPGAVDGYTF
CDR3nt: TGTGCCAGCAGTGAATCCCCCCCGGGGGCAGTCGATGGCTACACCTTC

v_gene: TRBV2
abundance: many
j_gene: TRBJ1-4
d_gene: NA
CDR3aa: CASSGEWEKLFF
CDR3nt: TGTGCCAGCAGTGGCGAATGGGAAAAACTGTTTTTT

v_gene: TRBV28
abundance: NA
j_gene: TRBJ1-1
d_gene: NA
CDR3aa: CASLPGGTTEAFF
CDR3nt: TGTGCCAGCCTACCCGGCGGGACCACTGAAGCTTTCTTT

v_gene: TRBV7-9
abundance: NA
j_gene: TRBJ2-3
d_gene: NA
CDR3aa: CANSDGSNRDTQYF
CDR3nt: TGTGCCAACAGCGATGGATCGAACCGAGATACGCAGTATTTT

v_gene: TRBV29-1
abundance: few
j_gene: TRBJ1-2
d_gene: NA
CDR3aa: CSVDPGDYGYTF
CDR3nt: TGCAGCGTTGATCCAGGGGACTATGGCTACACCTTC